The clone carrying this T cell receptor beta chain was detected many times. Antigen: not known. Unique molecular identifiers were built into the TCRbeta library. MiXCR was run by TCRdb on the PCR reads, yielding one entry per CDR3 protein. The table includes around 700,000 distinct CDR3 sequences, less than 15% detected once. These data come from a study of T-cell reconstitution after alpha-beta-depleted transplantation in children. Study outcomes and limitations: Once a year had passed after transplant, T-cell counts and diversity came mostly from newly produced T cells. The study reportedly traced alpha-beta T cells about two months after transplant to several hundred expanded graft clones. Day-60 TCRbeta diversity that was high in some patients was derived from surviving recipient T cells and thymic progenitors.

Germline V gene lookup returns CDR1 MGHDK and CDR2 SYGVNS. Trimming removed 3 bases at V and 12 bases at J, with 11 bases between. The CDR3 consists of 12 residues. The sequence derives from a girl aged 2 to 10 with congenital amegakaryocytic thrombocytopenia, due to receive a stem cell transplant. The gene calls are TRBV25-1 and TRBJ2-2; maybe TRBD2 (6 bases). The source material was PBMCs, sampled before TCRalphabeta/CD19-depleted stem cell transplant. CDR3 sequence reads: CASSDFSGQLFF. In DNA, the CDR3 is TGTGCCAGCAGTGATTTTAGCGGTCAGCTGTTTTTT.